The 15 T cell receptor beta chains presented below share a single source sample, sequenced in a study of CD8 T cells in ankylosing spondylitis. Whole-study findings and limits: Apparently characteristic of ankylosing spondylitis blood was a TCR beta motif (about 8 highly homologous variants).

In TCRdb, the 5' RACE reads were re-called with MiXCR into one record per CDR3 protein. The repertoire holds about 440,000 distinct CDR3 sequences, more than 15% seen once, with 1% in the top ten. Their recognized antigens are unknown. Material: blood, either unsorted or a sorted T cell fraction (not recorded which). The receptors here all came from a male donor with ankylosing spondylitis.

In its sample, this clonotype was seen a few times. This chain links TRBV4-1 with TRBJ1-5; D perhaps matches TRBD1 (5 bases). This CDR3 is built from 16 residues. CDR1 is MGHRA and CDR2 is YSYEKL in the germline V gene. Trimming removed 0 bases at V and 4 bases at J, with 13 bases between. The DNA of the CDR3 is TGCGCCAGCAGCCAAGATTCCGCCAGGGCGAATCAGCCCCAGCATTTT. It encodes CASSQDSARANQPQHF.

The chain uses TRBV6-1 and TRBJ2-1; 8 bases map to TRBD2. CDR3 length equals 16 residues. V shed 8 bases and J 3 bases; nucleotides not matched to a gene: 12. The germline V gene has CDR1 MNHNS and CDR2 SASEGT. The CDR3, as DNA: TGTGCCAGCGGGAGGGGAAGCGGGAGTTTCTACAATGAGCAGTTCTTC. Its translation: CASGRGSGSFYNEQFF.

The chain is built from TRBV12-3 or TRBV12-4 and TRBJ1-5, with TRBD1 matching 8 bases. After removal of 3 bases from V and 5 bases from J, the junction contained 3 bases not matched to a gene. The CDR3 contains 14 residues. This CDR3 is CASSFGQGHQPQHF. The CDR3 coding sequence is TGTGCCAGCAGTTTCGGACAGGGACATCAGCCCCAGCATTTT.

The V gene is TRBV25-1, the J gene TRBJ1-4; D is perhaps TRBD1 (6 bases). CDR1 MGHDK and CDR2 SYGVNS come from the germline V gene. With 1 base removed from V and 7 bases from J, the gap between germline ends came to 13 bases. There are 15 residues in the CDR3. CDR3 protein: CASSESRDNGEKLFF. CDR3 sequence (DNA): TGTGCCAGCAGTGAATCCCGGGACAACGGTGAAAAACTGTTTTTT.

This clonotype was observed a handful of times. The V and J genes are TRBV9 and TRBJ2-7; 7 bases line up with TRBD1. Germline trimming cut 3 bases from V and 6 bases from J; bases unmatched to any gene: 15. Per germline, CDR1 SGDLS and CDR2 YYNGEE. This CDR3 has 16 amino acids. The CDR3 DNA reads TGTGCCAGCAGCGCCGACCCCACAGGGGTCCCCTTCGAGCAGTACTTC. Protein: CASSADPTGVPFEQYF. Supplemented by reference TRBV9 and TRBJ2-7, the full variable domain reads DSGVTQTPKHLITATGQRVTLRCSPRSGDLSVYWYQQSLDQGLQFLIQYYNGEERAKGNILERFSAQQFPDLHSELNLSSLELGDSALYFCASSADPTGVPFEQYFGPGTRLTVT.

V is TRBV7-3 and J is TRBJ2-2; D call uncertain. CDR3 length: 14 amino acids. Germline CDR1 and CDR2: SGHTA and FQGTGA. V was shortened by 1 base and J by 1 base, with 4 bases between the two germline ends. The CDR3 nucleotides read TGTGCCAGCAGCTTAATCCAGAACACCGGGGAGCTGTTTTTT. Translation: CASSLIQNTGELFF.

As to this clonotype: Because the CDR3's place on the DNA is in doubt, the DNA is left out and the CDR3 is given as listed by TCRdb. The chain combines TRBV21-1 with TRBJ2-7; the table's TRBD1 call for D was not verified on the DNA. TRBV21-1 is listed as a pseudogene. With termini counted, the CDR3 has 17 amino acids. The CDR3 loop is CASSKVGEGTGNYEQYF.

The chain uses TRBV12-3 or TRBV12-4 and TRBJ1-2; 11 bases agree with TRBD1. V dropped 7 bases and J dropped 8; count of bases not matched to a gene: 9. CDR3 length equals 14 residues. The CDR3 reads CASTPVGTGGGYTF. The CDR3 bases are TGTGCCAGCACCCCCGTCGGGACAGGGGGAGGCTACACCTTC.

This chain joins TRBV3-1 and TRBJ1-2, with D unclear. V lost 2 bases and J lost 8, with 18 bases in between. The CDR3 extends over 15 amino acids. Looked up from germline, CDR1 is LGHDT and CDR2 is YNNKEL (reference sequence). The CDR3 loop reads CASSQRVAKRGGYTF. The CDR3 DNA reads TGTGCCAGCAGCCAAAGAGTCGCCAAGCGTGGAGGCTACACCTTC.

The rearrangement uses TRBV5-5 and TRBJ2-1, with 12 bases identical to TRBD2. Germline V gene sequence: CDR1 SGHKS, CDR2 YYEKEE (reference sequence). The length of the CDR3 is 17 residues. The trim removed 4 bases at V and 4 bases at J, leaving 9 bases unmatched. CDR3 coding DNA: TGTGCCAGCAGCCCCGCCCGGACTAGCGGGACTTACAATGAGCAGTTCTTC. It codes for CASSPARTSGTYNEQFF.

This clonotype was counted between two and nine times. The chain uses TRBV7-2 and TRBJ1-1; 7 positions match TRBD1. V shed 5 bases, J shed 7 bases, and the junction held 10 bases outside the gene matches. Germline V lookup: CDR1 SGHTA, CDR2 FQGNSA. This CDR3 has 14 amino acids. The CDR3 DNA is TGTGCCAGCAGCAAACAAGACAGGGCCGTTGAAGCTTTCTTT. The encoded protein is CASSKQDRAVEAFF.

This clonotype has a handful of counts. The chain's CDR3 is CASSIGLAQTQETQYF. CDR3 nucleotides: TGTGCCAGCAGCATCGGACTAGCTCAAACCCAAGAGACCCAGTACTTC. The rearrangement uses TRBV7-9 and TRBJ2-5, with 8 bases identical to TRBD2. This CDR3 is built from 16 residues. CDR1 is SEHNR, CDR2 FQNEAQ, per germline (reference sequence). V dropped 5 bases and J dropped 1; count of bases not matched to a gene: 9.

This clonotype was counted only a few times. This chain connects TRBV5-5 to TRBJ2-2; 7 bases are shared with TRBD1. The CDR3 runs to 16 residues. Losses at the gene ends were 0 bases for V and 1 base for J; bases not matched to a gene: 3. CDR1 and CDR2 (germline): SGHKS, YYEKEE (reference sequence). The CDR3 DNA sequence: TGTGCCAGCAGCTTGGTAGCAGGGGGGAACACCGGGGAGCTGTTTTTT. As protein: CASSLVAGGNTGELFF.

This chain connects TRBV20-1 to TRBJ1-4; no clear D gene. Germline V gene data show CDR1 as DFQATT and CDR2 as SNEGSKA (reference sequence). The CDR3 sequence is 11 residues long. Trimming left V 2 bases short and J 8 bases short, with 6 bases between. The CDR3 sequence is CSARKEEKLFF. The DNA of the CDR3 is TGCAGTGCTAGAAAAGAGGAAAAACTGTTTTTT.

This clonotype was detected a few times. This chain uses TRBV29-1 with TRBJ1-1; tentative D call: TRBD1 (6 bases). This CDR3 spans 14 amino acids. V was cut by 7 bases and J by 1 base, with 16 bases left in between. Germline V gene data show CDR1 as SQVTM and CDR2 as ANQGSEA. This CDR3 reads CSAGMGQSNTEAFF. In nucleotides, the CDR3 is TGCAGCGCCGGAATGGGACAATCGAACACTGAAGCTTTCTTT. Full variable domain (missing parts from reference TRBV29-1 and TRBJ1-1): SAVISQKPSRDICQRGTSLTIQCQVDSQVTMMFWYRQQPGQSLTLIATANQGSEATYESGFVIDKFPISRPNLTFSTLTVSNMSPEDSSIYLCSAGMGQSNTEAFFGQGTRLTVV.